A selection of T cell receptor beta chains follows, all from one sample in a study of T cell clusters in autoimmune cytopenias. No DNA is given; TCRdb re-called the multiplex PCR reads and lists each CDR3 protein once. The table for this sample gives several thousand distinct CDR3 sequences. The sequencing input was peripheral blood. These receptors all come from a human donor with an autoimmune cytopenia or autoimmune hepatitis (not recorded which). The CDR3 runs from the conserved cysteine through the conserved F or W. Clone size is shown for a subset of rows, as once, few, many or a class of expanded clone.

TRBV6-5	15	NA	TRBJ2-5	CASSTPRGAGVAQYF
TRBV5-4	12	NA	TRBJ1-2	CASSLTGVGYTF
TRBV12-3/TRBV12-4	17	NA	TRBJ1-2	CASSFRPETLANYGYTF
TRBV29-1	13	medium-sized	TRBJ2-2	CSVGQGSTGELFF
TRBV6-1	16	NA	TRBJ2-3	CASSEARGRITDTQYF
TRBV6-1	15	medium-sized	TRBJ2-1	CASSEMTGGSDEQFF
TRBV19	17	NA	TRBJ2-2	CASSIPPAGGFTGELFF
TRBV6-1	14	medium-sized	TRBJ2-3	CASSEDTGPDTQYF
TRBV6-5	12	medium-sized	TRBJ2-3	CASSWTRGTQYF
TRBV11-1	16	NA	TRBJ2-1	CASSYPVGSGRNEQFF
TRBV19	14	NA	TRBJ1-1	CASSPQDRRTEAFF
TRBV5-6	14	NA	TRBJ1-1	CASSFGQTNTEAFF
TRBV27	12	NA	TRBJ1-6	CASSSRYGSLHF